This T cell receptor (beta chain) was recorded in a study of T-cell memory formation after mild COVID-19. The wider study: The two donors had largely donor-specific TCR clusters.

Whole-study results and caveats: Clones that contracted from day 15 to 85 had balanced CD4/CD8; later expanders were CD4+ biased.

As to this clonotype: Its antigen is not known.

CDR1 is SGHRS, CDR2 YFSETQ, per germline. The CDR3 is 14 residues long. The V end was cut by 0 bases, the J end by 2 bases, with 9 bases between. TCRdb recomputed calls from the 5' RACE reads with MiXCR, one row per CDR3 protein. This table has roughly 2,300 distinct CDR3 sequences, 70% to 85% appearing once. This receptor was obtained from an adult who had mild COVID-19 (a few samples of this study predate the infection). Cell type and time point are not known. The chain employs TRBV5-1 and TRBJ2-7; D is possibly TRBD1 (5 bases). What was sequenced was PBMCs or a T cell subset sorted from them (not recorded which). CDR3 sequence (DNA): TGCGCCAGCAGCTTGGATGTGGGGCCCTACGAGCAGTACTTC. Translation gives CASSLDVGPYEQYF.